The clone carrying this T cell receptor (beta chain) was observed many times. Antigen unknown. The data originate from a study of shared clonotypes between healthy human individuals. Across the study: Donors consisted of a couple of women and a few men between 18 and 49.

A CD45RA-negative memory subset and a CD45RA+ naive subset were separated from the CD4+ cells. The data were produced by immunoSEQ multiplex PCR, yet TCRdb's version contains in-frame clones alone and is incomplete. The sample consists of about 960,000 clones, over 75% of them appearing once. The study, taken as a whole, reports: Sharing across four donors was highest in naive CD4 (roughly 5%) and lowest in memory CD8 (around 0.4%). Relative to clonotypes present in all four donors, those not shared had lower generation probabilities.

The J segment lost 3 bases and the V segment lost 5 bases, leaving 9 bases of the junction unmatched. Germline values: CDR1 SGHTA, CDR2 FQGNSA. The CDR3 covers 16 residues. Sequencing used memory CD4+ T cells sorted from blood. The subset was: CD45RA-negative fraction. This TCR was recovered from a man aged 18-30 years in good health. The rearrangement uses TRBV7-2 and TRBJ2-5; 10 bases line up with TRBD2. This chain's CDR3 is CASSPEPLAGEETQYF. In DNA form, the CDR3 reads TGTGCCAGCAGCCCGGAGCCCCTAGCGGGAGAAGAGACCCAGTACTTC. The entire variable domain, with the rest obtained from reference TRBV7-2 and TRBJ2-5, is as follows: GAGVSQSPSNKVTEKGKDVELRCDPISGHTALYWYRQSLGQGLEFLIYFQGNSAPDKSGLPSDRFSAERTGGSVSTLTIQRTQQEDSAVYLCASSPEPLAGEETQYFGPGTRLLVL.